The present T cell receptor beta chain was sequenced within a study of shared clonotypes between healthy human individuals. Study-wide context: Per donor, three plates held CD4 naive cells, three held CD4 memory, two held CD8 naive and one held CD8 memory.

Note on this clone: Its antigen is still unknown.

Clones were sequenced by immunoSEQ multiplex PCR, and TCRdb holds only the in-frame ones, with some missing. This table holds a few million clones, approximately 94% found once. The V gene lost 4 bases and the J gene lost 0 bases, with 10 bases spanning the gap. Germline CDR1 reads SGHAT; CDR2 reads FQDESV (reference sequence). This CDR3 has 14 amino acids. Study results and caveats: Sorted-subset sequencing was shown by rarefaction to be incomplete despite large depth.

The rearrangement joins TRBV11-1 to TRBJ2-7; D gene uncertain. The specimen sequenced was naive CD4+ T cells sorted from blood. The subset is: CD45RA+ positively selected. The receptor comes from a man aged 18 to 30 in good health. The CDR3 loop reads CASSSWTDSYEQYF. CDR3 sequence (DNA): TGTGCCAGCAGCTCATGGACGGACTCCTACGAGCAGTACTTC. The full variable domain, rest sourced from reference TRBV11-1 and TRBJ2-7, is EAEVAQSPRYKITEKSQAVAFWCDPISGHATLYWYRQILGQGPELLVQFQDESVVDDSQLPKDRFSAERLKGVDSTLKIQPAELGDSAMYLCASSSWTDSYEQYFGPGTRLTVT.